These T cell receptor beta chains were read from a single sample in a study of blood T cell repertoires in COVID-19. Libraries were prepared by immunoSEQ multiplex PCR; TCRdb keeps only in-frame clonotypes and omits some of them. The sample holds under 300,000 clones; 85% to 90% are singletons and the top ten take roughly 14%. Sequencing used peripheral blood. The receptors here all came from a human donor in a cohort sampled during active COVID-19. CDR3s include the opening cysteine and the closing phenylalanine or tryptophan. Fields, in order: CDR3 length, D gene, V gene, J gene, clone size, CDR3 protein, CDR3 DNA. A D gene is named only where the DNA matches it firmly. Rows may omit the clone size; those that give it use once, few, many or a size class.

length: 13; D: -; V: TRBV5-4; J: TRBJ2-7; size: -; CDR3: CASSSAQGNEQYF; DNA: TGTGCCAGCAGCTCAGCACAGGGAAACGAGCAGTACTTC
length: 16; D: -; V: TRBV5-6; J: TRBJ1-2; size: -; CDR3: CASSSRGTAINYGYTF; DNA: TGTGCCAGCAGCTCGAGGGGGACGGCTATAAACTATGGCTACACCTTC
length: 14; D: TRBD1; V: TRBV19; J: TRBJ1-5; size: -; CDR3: CASSRDRGNQPQHF; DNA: TGTGCCAGTAGTAGGGACAGGGGGAACCAGCCCCAGCATTTT
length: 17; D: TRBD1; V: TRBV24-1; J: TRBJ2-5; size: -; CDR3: CATSDDRDPDRGETQYF; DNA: TGTGCCACCAGTGATGATAGGGACCCCGACAGGGGAGAGACCCAGTACTTC
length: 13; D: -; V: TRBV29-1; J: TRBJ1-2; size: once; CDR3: CSVHRRGYYGYTF; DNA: TGCAGCGTTCACCGACGGGGTTACTATGGCTACACCTTC
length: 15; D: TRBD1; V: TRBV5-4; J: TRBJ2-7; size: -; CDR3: CASSLADRGSSEQYF; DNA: TGTGCCAGCAGCTTGGCGGACAGGGGGTCCAGCGAGCAGTACTTC
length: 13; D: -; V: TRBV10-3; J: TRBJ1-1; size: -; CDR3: CAIKGRETTEAFF; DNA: TGTGCCATCAAAGGCAGGGAAACCACTGAAGCTTTCTTT
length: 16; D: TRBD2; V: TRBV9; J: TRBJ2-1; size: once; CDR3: CASSVASRGGRYEQFF; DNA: TGTGCCAGCAGCGTAGCTAGCCGGGGGGGGAGGTATGAGCAGTTCTTC
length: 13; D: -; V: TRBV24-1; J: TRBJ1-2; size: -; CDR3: CATSGGGNYGYTF; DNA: TGTGCCACCAGTGGGGGAGGGAACTATGGCTACACCTTC
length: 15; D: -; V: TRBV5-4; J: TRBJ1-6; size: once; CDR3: CASSLDRQTHSPLHF; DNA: TGTGCCAGCAGCTTGGACAGGCAAACTCATTCACCCCTCCACTTT
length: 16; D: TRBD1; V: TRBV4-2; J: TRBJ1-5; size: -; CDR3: CASSQDGGQGSQPQHF; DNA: TGTGCCAGCAGCCAAGATGGCGGACAGGGGAGTCAGCCCCAGCATTTT
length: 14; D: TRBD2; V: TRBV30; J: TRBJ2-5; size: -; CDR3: CAWSRSSGRETQYF; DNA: TGTGCCTGGAGCCGTTCTAGCGGGAGAGAGACCCAGTACTTC
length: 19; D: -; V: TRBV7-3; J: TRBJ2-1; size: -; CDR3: CASSLGPHPAGRHDNEQFF; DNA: TGTGCCAGCAGCTTAGGACCCCATCCCGCGGGGCGGCACGACAATGAGCAGTTCTTC
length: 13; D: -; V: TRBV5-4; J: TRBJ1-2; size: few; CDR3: CASRPGSYYGYTF; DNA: TGTGCCAGCAGGCCCGGGAGCTACTATGGCTACACCTTC
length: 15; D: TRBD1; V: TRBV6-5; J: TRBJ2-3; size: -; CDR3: CASSYTGGWTDTQYF; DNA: TGTGCCAGCAGTTACACAGGGGGTTGGACAGATACGCAGTATTTT
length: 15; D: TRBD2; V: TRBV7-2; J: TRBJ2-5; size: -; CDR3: CASSLSRGSGETQYF; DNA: TGTGCCAGCAGCTTATCTCGCGGGAGTGGGGAGACCCAGTACTTC
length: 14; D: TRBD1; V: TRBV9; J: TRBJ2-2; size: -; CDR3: CASSGQGALGELFF; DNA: TGTGCCAGCAGCGGACAGGGGGCTCTCGGGGAGCTGTTTTTT
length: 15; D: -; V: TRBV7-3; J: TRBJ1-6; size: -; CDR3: CASSLMGTSHSPLHF; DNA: TGTGCCAGCAGCTTAATGGGGACATCCCATTCACCCCTCCACTTT
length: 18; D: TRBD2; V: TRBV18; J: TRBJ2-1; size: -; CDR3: CASSSLPGIAGGIDEQFF; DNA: TGTGCCAGCTCTAGCCTCCCCGGAATAGCGGGAGGGATTGATGAGCAGTTCTTC
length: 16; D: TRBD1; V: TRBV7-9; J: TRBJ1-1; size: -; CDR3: CASSPPTGGSDTEAFF; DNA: TGTGCCAGCAGTCCGCCGACAGGGGGTTCGGACACTGAAGCTTTCTTT
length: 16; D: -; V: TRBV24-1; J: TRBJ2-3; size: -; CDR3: CATSDSIAVLTDTQYF; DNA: TGTGCCACCAGTGATTCCATTGCGGTCCTCACAGATACGCAGTATTTT